Below are 28 T cell receptor beta chains sequenced from a single sample in a study of blood T cell repertoires in COVID-19. The repertoire was sequenced with immunoSEQ multiplex PCR; TCRdb's copy has only in-frame clones and lacks some. The sample includes around 700,000 clones, over 80% of them seen just once. The sample was peripheral blood. All receptors come from a woman younger than 30 with acute or convalescent COVID-19.

The rearrangement links TRBV12-3 or TRBV12-4 to TRBJ2-7; 9 bases fit TRBD1. The CDR3 covers 12 residues. The J segment lost 5 bases and the V segment lost 5 bases, leaving 1 base of the junction unmatched. CDR3 DNA sequence: TGTGCCAGCAGTCGGACAGGGGACGAGCAGTACTTC. Its protein product is CASSRTGDEQYF.

This chain connects TRBV3-1 (or the pseudogene TRBV3-2) to TRBJ2-1, with D hard to call. CDR3 size: 15 residues. The V gene's germline CDR1 is LGHDT and CDR2 YNNKEL (reference sequence). V lost 1 base, J lost 3 bases, and 10 bases lay in between. CDR3: CASSQVGRFYNEQFF. CDR3 bases: TGTGCCAGCAGCCAAGTTGGCAGGTTCTACAATGAGCAGTTCTTC.

This chain uses TRBV28 with TRBJ2-1, with 8 bases that match TRBD1. The V segment lost 7 bases and the J segment 7 bases; nucleotides outside the gene matches: 12. The CDR3 extends over 15 amino acids. Per germline, CDR1 MDHEN and CDR2 SYDVKM. The CDR3 DNA is TGTGCCAGCACCTACGACAGGGGTTTGAGAAATGAGCAGTTCTTC. Translating gives CASTYDRGLRNEQFF.

The chain couples TRBV6-6 to TRBJ2-7; tentative D call: TRBD1 (6 bases). Germline values: CDR1 MNHNY, CDR2 SVGAGI (reference sequence). The CDR3 totals 15 residues. The V end lost 2 bases, the J end lost 1 base, and 12 bases lay between the germline ends. CDR3 loop: CASSYGGWKSYEQYF. In DNA form, the CDR3 reads TGTGCCAGCAGTTACGGGGGCTGGAAATCCTACGAGCAGTACTTC.

V usage is TRBV28 and J usage is TRBJ1-1; D call uncertain. Germline V gives CDR1 MDHEN, CDR2 SYDVKM. The CDR3 has 12 amino acids. The V gene lost 6 bases and the J gene lost 8 bases, with 13 bases spanning the gap. This chain's CDR3 is CASSPSVIEAFF. CDR3 sequence (DNA): TGTGCCAGCAGCCCTTCTGTTATCGAAGCTTTCTTT.

This chain uses TRBV19 with TRBJ2-3; 7 bases map to TRBD2. The CDR3 sequence is 14 residues long. Per germline, CDR1 LNHDA and CDR2 SQIVND (reference sequence). Trimming cost V 7 bases and J 3 bases; bases outside gene matches: 7. For the CDR3, the DNA is TGTGCCAGTAATGGGGGGGGAGGAACAGATACGCAGTATTTT. It translates to CASNGGGGTDTQYF.

J is TRBJ2-5 and V is TRBV18; 8 nucleotides agree with TRBD2. The CDR3 has 16 amino acids. With 4 bases clipped from V and 0 bases from J, the junction kept 7 bases outside the gene matches. Germline CDR1 reads KGHSH; CDR2 reads LQKENI. DNA for the CDR3: TGTGCCAGCTCACTCGCGGGGGGAACGTACCAAGAGACCCAGTACTTC. Translating gives CASSLAGGTYQETQYF.

The CDR3 bases are TGTGCCAGCAGTAGAACAGGGGGCTCGAACTATGGCTACACCTTC. This translates into CASSRTGGSNYGYTF. This rearrangement joins TRBV27 to TRBJ1-2; 9 positions agree with TRBD1. CDR1 and CDR2 from the germline V gene are MNHEY and SMNVEV (reference sequence). The V segment lost 5 bases and the J segment 2 bases; nucleotides outside the gene matches: 6. The CDR3 extends over 15 amino acids.

As DNA, the CDR3 is TGTGCCAGCAGTTACATACAGGGTGGACAGCCCCAGCATTTT. This encodes CASSYIQGGQPQHF. This sequence joins TRBV6-2 or TRBV6-3 and TRBJ1-5, with TRBD1 as a possible D gene (6 bases). The CDR3 is 14 residues long. In germline, CDR1 is MNHEY, CDR2 SVGEGT. V lost 2 bases to trimming and J lost 7 bases, with 12 bases between them.

The genes are TRBV3-1 (or the pseudogene TRBV3-2) and TRBJ1-6; D gene uncertain. This CDR3 is 14 amino acids long. The germline CDR1 and CDR2 sequences are LGHDT and YNNKEL (reference sequence). Deletions cut 7 bases from V and 7 bases from J, with 14 bases between. DNA of the CDR3: TGTGCCAGCACGCAAAGGGAGGGAAATTCACCCCTCCACTTT. Protein product: CASTQREGNSPLHF.

The rearrangement uses TRBV6-5 and TRBJ1-6; D ambiguous. The CDR3 is 15 amino acids. V was clipped by 4 bases and J by 3 bases, with 10 bases between them. CDR1 is MNHEY, CDR2 SVGAGI, per germline. CDR3 protein: CASSLTVVYNSPLHF. The CDR3 bases are TGTGCCAGCAGTTTAACAGTAGTCTATAATTCACCCCTCCACTTT.

The chain recombines TRBV4-1 with TRBJ2-1, with D tentatively TRBD1 (8 bases). With 0 bases removed from V and 15 bases from J, the gap between germline ends came to 18 bases. The CDR3 has 14 residues. Germline V gene lookup returns CDR1 MGHRA and CDR2 YSYEKL. The CDR3 sequence is CASSQDWTGRVTFF. The CDR3 DNA reads as TGCGCCAGCAGCCAAGATTGGACAGGGAGGGTAACGTTCTTC.

V gene TRBV5-4 combines with J gene TRBJ2-5, with D perhaps TRBD2 (5 bases). V lost 4 bases to trimming and J lost 3 bases, with 13 bases between them. This CDR3 comprises 14 residues. Per the germline V gene, CDR1 is SGHNT and CDR2 is YYREEE (reference sequence). The CDR3 bases are TGTGCCAGCAGCCACCCGGGATCTGAAGAGACCCAGTACTTC. It encodes CASSHPGSEETQYF.

The chain employs TRBV19 and TRBJ1-2, with D possibly matching TRBD1 (6 bases). The CDR3 spans 12 residues. V lost 6 bases and J 6 bases, leaving 11 bases between the germline ends. Germline V gene lookup returns CDR1 LNHDA and CDR2 SQIVND (reference sequence). The chain's CDR3 is CASRLGADGYTF. CDR3 DNA: TGTGCCAGTAGATTGGGGGCAGATGGCTACACCTTC.

V gene TRBV5-5 combines with J gene TRBJ1-1, with D possibly being TRBD1 (5 bases). V was trimmed by 4 bases and J by 5 bases, leaving 18 bases between them. Looked up from germline, CDR1 is SGHKS and CDR2 is YYEKEE (reference sequence). CDR3 length: 15 residues. The CDR3 nucleotides are TGTGCCAGCAGCAACGGACCCGACGGGGGGACTGAAGCTTTCTTT. Its protein is CASSNGPDGGTEAFF. The whole variable domain, filled in from reference TRBV5-5 and TRBJ1-1, reads DAGVTQSPTHLIKTRGQQVTLRCSPISGHKSVSWYQQVLGQGPQFIFQYYEKEERGRGNFPDRFSARQFPNYSSELNVNALLLGDSALYLCASSNGPDGGTEAFFGQGTRLTVV.

The rearrangement links TRBV5-4 to TRBJ2-7, with D perhaps TRBD2 (6 bases). V was trimmed by 5 bases and J by 4 bases, leaving 16 bases between them. This CDR3 contains 14 residues. CDR1 and CDR2 (germline): SGHNT, YYREEE (reference sequence). In nucleotides, the CDR3 is TGTGCCAGCAGGGAGGGCGGCCAGTCGTACGAGCAGTACTTC. It encodes CASREGGQSYEQYF.

The chain recombines TRBV5-1 with TRBJ2-5, with TRBD1 identical over 11 bases. The CDR3 spans 18 residues. J lost 3 bases, V lost 3 bases, and 13 bases had no gene match. The germline V gene encodes CDR1 SGHRS and CDR2 YFSETQ. CDR3 bases: TGCGCCAGCAGCTGGGGAACTCCCGGGACAGGGGGGGAAGAGACCCAGTACTTC. Protein product: CASSWGTPGTGGEETQYF.

J is TRBJ1-5 and V is TRBV2; 7 bases agree with TRBD1. The germline V gene encodes CDR1 SNHLY and CDR2 FYNNEI. Unmatched junction bases numbered 10, after V lost 2 bases and J lost 6 bases. The CDR3 has 16 amino acids. The CDR3 loop is CASSESMGQRGQPQHF. For the CDR3, the DNA is TGTGCCAGCAGTGAAAGTATGGGACAGAGGGGTCAGCCCCAGCATTTT.

This clone was seen more than once but under ten times. This chain connects TRBV7-2 to TRBJ2-3, with 9 bases matching TRBD2. This CDR3 comprises 15 residues. V was clipped by 6 bases and J by 5 bases; unmatched bases: 9. Germline CDR1 reads SGHTA; CDR2 reads FQGNSA. CDR3 sequence reads: CASRHSGGYLDTQYF. CDR3 bases: TGTGCCAGCAGACATAGCGGGGGATATTTAGATACGCAGTATTTT.

The chain is built from TRBV7-3 and TRBJ2-3; 10 positions match TRBD2. Germline CDR1 SGHTA, CDR2 FQGTGA. CDR3 length equals 17 residues. J lost 2 bases, V lost 5 bases, and 10 bases had no gene match. CDR3 sequence reads: CASSRLGTSDNTDTQYF. As DNA, the CDR3 is TGTGCCAGCAGCCGCTTAGGGACTAGCGACAACACAGATACGCAGTATTTT.

This chain joins TRBV6-1 and TRBJ1-2; D possibly corresponds to TRBD1 (6 bases). This CDR3 contains 16 residues. Trimming shortened V by 4 bases and J by 7 bases, and 22 bases separated the two germline ends. Per the germline V gene, CDR1 is MNHNS and CDR2 is SASEGT. CDR3 nucleotides: TGTGCCAGCAGTGCACTAATTACAGGGAGAAGTGGTGGCTACACCTTC. This codes for CASSALITGRSGGYTF.

The chain couples TRBV7-6 to TRBJ1-3, with TRBD1 identical over 7 bases. Germline-derived CDR1 and CDR2 are SGHVS and FNYEAQ. V dropped 4 bases and J dropped 4; count of bases not matched to a gene: 10. The CDR3 length is 16 residues. CDR3 nucleotides: TGTGCCAGCAGCTCTTTTACCGGGACAGAAGGAAACACCATATATTTT. This translates into CASSSFTGTEGNTIYF.

The rearrangement joins TRBV5-4 to TRBJ1-2; no clear D gene. The CDR3 covers 12 residues. V was cut by 3 bases and J by 8 bases, with 11 bases left in between. The V gene's germline CDR1 is SGHNT and CDR2 YYREEE (reference sequence). This CDR3 reads CASSSGRLGYTF. CDR3 bases: TGTGCCAGCAGCTCGGGTCGTTTGGGCTACACCTTC.

The rearrangement joins TRBV5-1 to TRBJ2-7; D ambiguous. The germline gives CDR1 SGHRS, CDR2 YFSETQ. Trimming stripped 4 bases from V and 2 bases from J, with 13 bases between. The CDR3 totals 14 residues. The CDR3 is CASSPPQAPYEQYF. CDR3 coding DNA: TGCGCCAGCAGCCCCCCGCAGGCCCCCTACGAGCAGTACTTC.

This clone has a single count. The chain has TRBV25-1 and TRBJ2-1; D might be TRBD1 (6 bases). V shed 3 bases and J shed 1 base, with 13 bases lying between them. Germline CDR1 reads MGHDK; CDR2 reads SYGVNS. This CDR3 region has 16 residues. Here the CDR3 DNA reads TGTGCCAGCAGTGATCAGGGGCGCGGGTCCTACAATGAGCAGTTCTTC. This gives the protein CASSDQGRGSYNEQFF. Variable domain in full (rest from reference TRBV25-1 and TRBJ2-1): EADIYQTPRYLVIGTGKKITLECSQTMGHDKMYWYQQDPGMELHLIHYSYGVNSTEKGDLSSESTVSRIRTEHFPLTLESARPSHTSQYLCASSDQGRGSYNEQFFGPGTRLTVL.

The chain combines TRBV4-1 with TRBJ2-7; TRBD2 aligns across 9 bases. The CDR3 extends over 17 amino acids. Trimming cost V 1 base and J 3 bases; bases outside gene matches: 10. The V gene's germline CDR1 is MGHRA and CDR2 YSYEKL. CDR3 bases: TGCGCCAGCAGCCAAGGGGTGGGGCTAGCGGGGATCTACGAGCAGTACTTC. It is translated as CASSQGVGLAGIYEQYF.

The rearrangement links TRBV5-5 to TRBJ1-2; D unresolved. Germline CDR1 SGHKS, CDR2 YYEKEE (reference sequence). The CDR3 sequence is 13 residues long. The germline V and J ends were trimmed by 2 bases and 1 base, with 6 bases remaining between them. In DNA, the CDR3 is TGTGCCAGCAGCTTATCAGTTAACTATGGCTACACCTTC. Translation gives CASSLSVNYGYTF.

This sequence joins TRBV7-9 and TRBJ1-6, with TRBD1 matching over 7 bases. This CDR3 region has 13 residues. CDR1 and CDR2 from the germline V gene are SEHNR and FQNEAQ (reference sequence). Trimming removed 5 bases from V and 11 bases from J; junction bases left unmatched: 6. The CDR3 sequence is CASSLRQGTPLHF. Here the CDR3 DNA reads TGTGCCAGCAGCCTCCGACAGGGAACACCCCTCCACTTT.